One and the same sample provided the 28 T cell receptor beta chains below, sequenced in a study of cytomegalovirus exposure and HLA in healthy donors. Vbeta (60) and Jbeta (13) primers were used in the PCR. This table comes from immunoSEQ multiplex PCR, and its TCRdb copy is limited to in-frame clones, with some not included. Found here are 130,000 or so clones, about 74% of them singletons; the top ten hold approximately 7%. Source material: PBMCs. These receptors were taken from a man aged 35 to 55 in good health and CMV-seropositive.

This clone was observed a few times. The rearrangement uses TRBV25-1 and TRBJ2-3, with D possibly being TRBD2 (6 bases). Germline CDR1 reads MGHDK; CDR2 reads SYGVNS. Trimming removed 1 base at V and 8 bases at J, with 19 bases between. The CDR3 has 16 amino acids. Written as DNA, the CDR3 is TGTGCCAGCAGTGAATCCGGGGGAACCATTAGTAGTACGCAGTATTTT. This gives the protein CASSESGGTISSTQYF.

This clone has more than one count but fewer than ten. The chain couples TRBV27 to TRBJ2-1; 10 bases map to TRBD2. The V gene's germline CDR1 is MNHEY and CDR2 SMNVEV (reference sequence). V shed 6 bases, J shed 8 bases, and the junction held 7 bases outside the gene matches. The CDR3 totals 14 residues. CDR3 sequence (DNA): TGTGCCAGCAGATCAGCGGGAGGGCCCCATGAGCAGTTCTTC. Protein product: CASRSAGGPHEQFF.

The rearrangement joins TRBV5-1 to TRBJ2-5; possible D gene TRBD1, 6 bases. The V gene lost 6 bases and the J gene lost 1 base, with 19 bases spanning the gap. The CDR3 is made up of 16 amino acids. Looked up from germline, CDR1 is SGHRS and CDR2 is YFSETQ. CDR3 DNA sequence: TGCGCCAGCAAGCTTGGGTCCCAGGGGACCCAAGAGACCCAGTACTTC. This codes for CASKLGSQGTQETQYF.

This sequence joins TRBV4-1 and TRBJ2-3, with D unresolved. This CDR3 region has 16 residues. Deletions cut 0 bases from V and 2 bases from J, with 12 bases between. Germline CDR1 MGHRA, CDR2 YSYEKL. The CDR3, as DNA: TGCGCCAGCAGCCAAGATCGCGGAGCTGACACAGATACGCAGTATTTT. It yields the protein CASSQDRGADTDTQYF.

The genes are TRBV6-5 and TRBJ1-1; 9 bases are shared with TRBD1. The V segment lost 6 bases and the J segment 11 bases; nucleotides outside the gene matches: 13. CDR3 length equals 14 residues. Looked up from germline, CDR1 is MNHEY and CDR2 is SVGAGI. The DNA for the CDR3 is TGTGCCAGCAGACCGGACAGGGGATGGGCCGGGGCTTTCTTT. Translating gives CASRPDRGWAGAFF.

This clone was recorded only once. The gene calls are TRBV4-1 and TRBJ2-1; a possible D gene is TRBD2 (6 bases). The CDR3 runs to 16 residues. V gave up 4 bases and J gave up 2 bases, with 15 bases separating them. Per germline, CDR1 MGHRA and CDR2 YSYEKL. As DNA, the CDR3 is TGCGCCAGCAGCCGTCCTCCGGGACTTACCTACAATGAGCAGTTCTTC. As protein: CASSRPPGLTYNEQFF.

The table lists this clone with a count of one. The chain joins TRBV5-5 to TRBJ2-3; a weak D match, TRBD2 (5 bases). This CDR3 spans 13 amino acids. V was pared by 4 bases and J by 5 bases, with 11 bases between. CDR1 SGHKS and CDR2 YYEKEE come from the germline V gene (reference sequence). Written as DNA, the CDR3 is TGTGCCAGCAGCGCCCTCGAGGGAGATACGCAGTATTTT. Residues: CASSALEGDTQYF. The variable domain in full, with the rest retrieved from reference TRBV5-5 and TRBJ2-3, is DAGVTQSPTHLIKTRGQQVTLRCSPISGHKSVSWYQQVLGQGPQFIFQYYEKEERGRGNFPDRFSARQFPNYSSELNVNALLLGDSALYLCASSALEGDTQYFGPGTRLTVL.

The chain combines TRBV5-1 with TRBJ2-1; TRBD1 agrees at 9 bases. The germline V gene encodes CDR1 SGHRS and CDR2 YFSETQ. Losses at the gene ends were 0 bases for V and 8 bases for J; bases not matched to a gene: 6. The CDR3 covers 15 residues. DNA of the CDR3: TGCGCCAGCAGCTTGGGTCGGGGACAGGGCTATGAGCAGTTCTTC. It translates to CASSLGRGQGYEQFF.

As for this clone: Other nucleotide sequences from this sample produce the same CDR3. The chain uses TRBV5-1 and TRBJ1-5; D gene unclear. The length of the CDR3 is 14 residues. The ends were cut back, 0 bases at V and 5 bases at J, with 9 bases in the middle. Germline CDR1 is SGHRS and CDR2 is YFSETQ. CDR3 protein: CASSLDSPDQPQHF. CDR3 DNA: TGCGCCAGCAGCTTGGACAGCCCAGATCAGCCCCAGCATTTT.

This chain connects TRBV27 to TRBJ1-1, with 9 bases lining up with TRBD1. The CDR3 runs to 14 residues. Looked up from germline, CDR1 is MNHEY and CDR2 is SMNVEV (reference sequence). Unmatched junction bases numbered 5, after V lost 3 bases and J lost 6 bases. CDR3 nucleotides: TGTGCCAGCAGTTTTGGGGACAGGGAGGCTGAAGCTTTCTTT. Translated, it gives CASSFGDREAEAFF.

This clone appeared a few times. The chain carries TRBV29-1 and TRBJ1-5; 8 nucleotides align to TRBD1. Germline CDR1 is SQVTM and CDR2 is ANQGSEA. V was clipped by 3 bases and J by 6 bases; unmatched bases: 4. The CDR3 is made up of 13 amino acids. The CDR3 coding sequence is TGCAGCGTTGAGGACAGGGTCGGTCAGCCCCAGCATTTT. It yields the protein CSVEDRVGQPQHF.

This clone has more than one count but fewer than ten. The CDR3 DNA follows: TGTGCCAGCAGCCGTCTAGAGAGCTATGGCTACACCTTC. This codes for CASSRLESYGYTF. The chain uses TRBV7-9 and TRBJ1-2; D unresolved. V was pared by 5 bases and J by 4 bases, with 11 bases between. The CDR3 sequence is 13 residues long. The germline V gene encodes CDR1 SEHNR and CDR2 FQNEAQ (reference sequence). Based on the CDR3 plus reference TRBV7-9 and TRBJ1-2, the full variable domain is DTGVSQNPRHKITKRGQNVTFRCDPISEHNRLYWYRQTLGQGPEFLTYFQNEAQLEKSRLLSDRFSAERPKGSFSTLEIQRTEQGDSAMYLCASSRLESYGYTFGSGTRLTVV.

V is TRBV21-1 and J is TRBJ2-3; TRBD2 was called by the table and not checked on the DNA. TRBV21-1 is flagged as a pseudogene. This CDR3 contains 15 residues. The DNA of the CDR3 is TGTGCCAGCAATCGGACTAGCGGGACGACAGATACGCAGTATTTT. It translates to CASNRTSGTTDTQYF.

This chain uses TRBV29-1 with TRBJ1-3; D call uncertain. Trimming left V 6 bases short and J 0 bases short, with 9 bases between. Germline assignment: CDR1 SQVTM and CDR2 ANQGSEA. CDR3 size: 13 residues. CDR3 in amino acids: CSVLGSSGNTIYF. For the CDR3, the DNA is TGCAGCGTCCTAGGGAGCTCTGGAAACACCATATATTTT.

The chain has TRBV29-1 and TRBJ2-5, with 9 bases matching TRBD1. Germline values: CDR1 SQVTM, CDR2 ANQGSEA. CDR3 length: 12 amino acids. Trimming cost V 4 bases and J 5 bases; bases outside gene matches: 2. Here the CDR3 DNA reads TGCAGCGTTGGGGACAGGGCTGAGACCCAGTACTTC. It encodes CSVGDRAETQYF. The full variable domain, its missing parts supplied by reference TRBV29-1 and TRBJ2-5, is SAVISQKPSRDICQRGTSLTIQCQVDSQVTMMFWYRQQPGQSLTLIATANQGSEATYESGFVIDKFPISRPNLTFSTLTVSNMSPEDSSIYLCSVGDRAETQYFGPGTRLLVL.

This sequence joins TRBV7-6 and TRBJ2-3, with 12 bases aligning to TRBD2. The junction had 3 bases not matched to a gene; V was cut back by 5 bases and J by 3 bases. CDR3 size: 15 residues. CDR1 and CDR2 from the germline V gene are SGHVS and FNYEAQ. The CDR3 reads CASSHGTSGTDTQYF. The DNA for the CDR3 is TGTGCCAGCAGCCACGGGACTAGCGGGACAGATACGCAGTATTTT.

This clone was detected only once. The gene calls are TRBV5-1 and TRBJ2-4; TRBD1 might be the D (6 bases). The length of the CDR3 is 12 residues. CDR1 is SGHRS and CDR2 is YFSETQ in the germline V gene. Trimming left V 0 bases short and J 12 bases short, with 10 bases between. The CDR3 here is CASSLAQGPQYF. The CDR3 nucleotides are TGCGCCAGCAGCTTGGCGCAGGGGCCTCAGTACTTC.

The rearrangement joins TRBV5-4 to TRBJ1-2; 9 nucleotides agree with TRBD1. The CDR3 is 13 amino acids. Germline V gene data show CDR1 as SGHNT and CDR2 as YYREEE (reference sequence). V shed 5 bases, J shed 3 bases, and the junction held 2 bases outside the gene matches. CDR3 residues: CASRQGADYGYTF. The CDR3 DNA reads as TGTGCCAGCAGACAGGGGGCAGACTATGGCTACACCTTC.

The V call is TRBV6-6, the J call TRBJ2-5; unclear D gene. V dropped 2 bases and J dropped 5 bases, with 12 bases sitting between them. From germline, CDR1 is MNHNY and CDR2 SVGAGI (reference sequence). There are 14 residues in the CDR3. CDR3 sequence: CASSYGRHEETQYF. CDR3 nucleotide sequence: TGTGCCAGCAGTTACGGCCGACACGAGGAGACCCAGTACTTC.

This chain links TRBV19 with TRBJ2-5; TRBD1 matches 7 bases. The length of the CDR3 is 15 residues. In germline, CDR1 is LNHDA, CDR2 SQIVND (reference sequence). V lost 5 bases to trimming and J lost 1 base; unmatched junction nucleotides: 7. CDR3 coding DNA: TGTGCCAGTAGTGCACGACAGGGCGCCCAAGAGACCCAGTACTTC. Translated: CASSARQGAQETQYF.

This chain joins TRBV28 and TRBJ2-5; 11 bases align to TRBD1. The CDR3 is 16 residues long. CDR1 and CDR2 (germline): MDHEN, SYDVKM. The ends lost 6 bases at V and 5 bases at J; junction bases unmatched: 11. CDR3 coding DNA: TGTGCCAGCAGCAGAGGGACAGGGGGTGGTGGGGAGACCCAGTACTTC. This sequence encodes CASSRGTGGGGETQYF.

Of note for this clone: The same CDR3 is also encoded by other DNA sequences in this sample. The chain recombines TRBV18 with TRBJ2-5; D remains unclear. CDR1 is KGHSH and CDR2 is LQKENI in the germline V gene. The CDR3 runs to 11 residues. The germline V and J ends were trimmed by 3 bases and 4 bases, with 3 bases remaining between them. The CDR3: CASSPGETQYF. CDR3 bases: TGTGCCAGCTCACCCGGAGAGACCCAGTACTTC.

The rearrangement uses TRBV7-6 and TRBJ1-2, with TRBD1 identical over 8 bases. V lost 7 bases, J lost 6 bases, and 13 bases stayed unmatched. Germline values: CDR1 SGHVS, CDR2 FNYEAQ. The CDR3 consists of 15 residues. The CDR3 protein is CASTPYQGAGDGYTF. The CDR3 DNA reads TGTGCCAGCACCCCCTATCAGGGGGCGGGAGATGGCTACACCTTC.

This clone was recorded only once. V usage is TRBV7-9 and J usage is TRBJ2-4; the match to TRBD1 covers 7 bases. This CDR3 region has 16 residues. Germline loops: CDR1 SEHNR, CDR2 FQNEAQ (reference sequence). Trimming removed 5 bases from V and 2 bases from J; junction bases left unmatched: 9. Here the CDR3 reads CASSNTDRAPKNIQYF. The CDR3, as DNA: TGTGCCAGCAGCAATACAGACAGGGCACCCAAAAACATTCAGTACTTC.

The V and J genes are TRBV27 and TRBJ1-2; tentatively, D is TRBD1 (6 bases). This CDR3 comprises 12 residues. V was trimmed by 3 bases and J by 11 bases, leaving 13 bases between them. Per the germline V gene, CDR1 is MNHEY and CDR2 is SMNVEV (reference sequence). The CDR3 nucleotides read TGTGCCAGCAGTTTGAAGGGGGAAGGGTACACCTTC. Protein sequence: CASSLKGEGYTF.

The CDR3 DNA is TGTGCCAGCAGGCCGGGGGGGGGCGCGACGGGCTACACCTTC. This codes for CASRPGGGATGYTF. The V and J genes are TRBV25-1 and TRBJ1-2, with D possibly TRBD1 on 6 matching bases. The CDR3 runs to 14 residues. The V end was cut by 6 bases, the J end by 8 bases, with 19 bases between. Germline V gene sequence: CDR1 MGHDK, CDR2 SYGVNS.

A few counts support this clone. This sequence joins TRBV14 and TRBJ1-1; 9 bases map to TRBD1. Germline V gene lookup returns CDR1 SGHDN and CDR2 FVKESK. The ends lost 4 bases at V and 1 base at J; junction bases unmatched: 4. The length of the CDR3 is 15 residues. CDR3 coding DNA: TGTGCCAGCAGCCCGACAGGGGGTCGGAACACTGAAGCTTTCTTT. It translates to CASSPTGGRNTEAFF.

The V gene is TRBV10-3, the J gene TRBJ1-4; TRBD1 might be the D (5 bases). Germline V lookup: CDR1 ENHRY, CDR2 SYGVKD. The CDR3 loop spans 15 amino acids. Trimming took off 0 bases at V and 8 bases at J, with 13 bases between the two ends. The CDR3 DNA follows: TGTGCCATCAGTGAGTCAGGGGAGGCAGGCGAAAAACTGTTTTTT. The encoded protein is CAISESGEAGEKLFF.